The present TCR beta chain was sequenced within a study of tumor and adjacent non-tumor tissue in lung cancer. The CDR3 is made up of 15 amino acids. Germline loops: CDR1 SGHAT, CDR2 FQNNGV. Trimming shortened V by 10 bases and J by 2 bases, and 19 bases separated the two germline ends. Three rounds of nested PCR, following a modified ARM-PCR protocol, produced the TCRbeta library. TCRdb passed the multiplex PCR reads through MiXCR, listing each CDR3 protein once. The data contain 70,000 to 90,000 distinct CDR3 sequences, 60% to 80% of them singletons. This clonotype came up once. No cell sorting was done before RNA was extracted from the tissue.

Source material: lung tumor tissue. This sequence originates from a woman aged 45 to 65 with non-small cell lung cancer. The chain links TRBV11-2 to TRBJ2-3; the D gene is possibly TRBD2 (6 bases). The CDR3 loop is CANSPGEAYTDTQYF. CDR3 nucleotide sequence: TGTGCCAACAGTCCGGGAGAGGCGTACACAGATACGCAGTATTTT.